Listed below are T cell receptor beta chains from one sample, sequenced in a study of cytotoxic CD8 clonotypes in ibrutinib-treated CLL. Using immunoSEQ multiplex PCR, the repertoire was profiled, and TCRdb retains in-frame clones only, with some absent. The repertoire holds 150,000 or so clones, 81% seen once, with roughly 1.9% in the top ten. The starting material was PBMCs, obtained after 12 months of ibrutinib treatment. The receptors derive from a human donor with chronic lymphocytic leukemia. Each CDR3 is given with its conserved first and last residue. The order of the fields is CDR3 protein, CDR3 DNA, clone size, D gene, J gene, V gene. The D gene is left open where the match is weak. Part of the rows lack a size; the others show once, few, many or a class for expanded clones.

CDR3 protein: CASSPSLRTQYF
CDR3 DNA: TGTGCCAGCAGCCCTTCCCTGCGGACGCAGTATTTT
clone size: -
D gene: -
J gene: TRBJ2-3
V gene: TRBV7-2

CDR3 protein: CASSEEVGLLSGNTIYF
CDR3 DNA: TGTGCCAGCAGTGAAGAGGTGGGGCTGCTCTCTGGAAACACCATATATTTT
clone size: -
D gene: -
J gene: TRBJ1-3
V gene: TRBV6-1

CDR3 protein: CTAGEYEQFF
CDR3 DNA: TGCACCGCAGGTGAATATGAGCAGTTCTTC
clone size: -
D gene: -
J gene: TRBJ2-1
V gene: TRBV20-1

CDR3 protein: CASKRGLAGGASSYEQYF
CDR3 DNA: TGCGCCAGCAAGCGGGGACTAGCGGGGGGCGCCAGCTCCTACGAGCAGTACTTC
clone size: -
D gene: TRBD2
J gene: TRBJ2-7
V gene: TRBV5-1

CDR3 protein: CASSPGLAGGSYNEQFF
CDR3 DNA: TGTGCCAGCAGCCCAGGACTAGCGGGGGGGTCCTACAATGAGCAGTTCTTC
clone size: -
D gene: TRBD2
J gene: TRBJ2-1
V gene: TRBV7-6

CDR3 protein: CASSKVVPGVAGGNNEQFF
CDR3 DNA: -
clone size: -
D gene: -
J gene: TRBJ2-1
V gene: TRBV21-1

CDR3 protein: CASSGTSGEQETQYF
CDR3 DNA: TGTGCCAGCAGTGGTACTAGCGGAGAACAAGAGACCCAGTACTTC
clone size: -
D gene: TRBD2
J gene: TRBJ2-5
V gene: TRBV28

CDR3 protein: CASSIDLTNTEAFF
CDR3 DNA: TGTGCCAGTAGTATAGATCTTACGAACACTGAAGCTTTCTTT
clone size: -
D gene: -
J gene: TRBJ1-1
V gene: TRBV19

CDR3 protein: CASRTGRNTEAFF
CDR3 DNA: TGTGCCAGCAGAACTGGGAGGAACACTGAAGCTTTCTTT
clone size: -
D gene: -
J gene: TRBJ1-1
V gene: TRBV28

CDR3 protein: CASKWAGGSYEQYF
CDR3 DNA: TGTGCCAGCAAATGGGCAGGGGGCTCCTACGAGCAGTACTTC
clone size: -
D gene: TRBD1
J gene: TRBJ2-7
V gene: TRBV2

CDR3 protein: CASSHPGGGGTYEQYF
CDR3 DNA: TGTGCCAGCAGCCACCCCGGTGGGGGGGGTACCTACGAGCAGTACTTC
clone size: -
D gene: TRBD2
J gene: TRBJ2-7
V gene: TRBV4-2

CDR3 protein: CASSLEQVEAFF
CDR3 DNA: TGTGCCAGCAGCTTAGAACAGGTTGAAGCTTTCTTT
clone size: few
D gene: -
J gene: TRBJ1-1
V gene: TRBV7-9

CDR3 protein: CASSVRGDAAGNTIYF
CDR3 DNA: TGTGCCAGCAGCGTTCGGGGGGACGCCGCTGGAAACACCATATATTTT
clone size: -
D gene: -
J gene: TRBJ1-3
V gene: TRBV9

CDR3 protein: CASSFGGFSTDTQYF
CDR3 DNA: TGTGCCAGCAGTTTTGGGGGCTTTAGCACAGATACGCAGTATTTT
clone size: -
D gene: -
J gene: TRBJ2-3
V gene: TRBV28

CDR3 protein: CASSLTGVRTEAFF
CDR3 DNA: TGTGCCAGCTCACTTACAGGGGTAAGGACTGAAGCTTTCTTT
clone size: -
D gene: TRBD1
J gene: TRBJ1-1
V gene: TRBV18

CDR3 protein: CAISESRGTNTGELFF
CDR3 DNA: TGTGCCATCAGTGAGTCACGGGGGACTAACACCGGGGAGCTGTTTTTT
clone size: -
D gene: -
J gene: TRBJ2-2
V gene: TRBV10-3

CDR3 protein: CASSWWRGVLGEQYF
CDR3 DNA: TGTGCCAGCAGCTGGTGGCGGGGGGTTTTGGGCGAGCAGTACTTC
clone size: -
D gene: TRBD2
J gene: TRBJ2-7
V gene: TRBV7-9

CDR3 protein: CASSPRDSPLYF
CDR3 DNA: TGTGCCAGCTCACCACGGGACTCTCCCCTATACTTC
clone size: -
D gene: -
J gene: TRBJ2-7
V gene: TRBV18

CDR3 protein: CASSFRTSGEATFHEQYF
CDR3 DNA: TGTGCCAGCAGTTTTAGGACTAGCGGAGAAGCTACCTTCCACGAGCAGTACTTC
clone size: -
D gene: TRBD2
J gene: TRBJ2-7
V gene: TRBV27

CDR3 protein: CASHLLSTIYNYGYTF
CDR3 DNA: TGTGCCAGCCATCTCCTGTCCACCATCTATAACTATGGCTACACCTTC
clone size: -
D gene: -
J gene: TRBJ1-2
V gene: TRBV27

CDR3 protein: CASSSSTGGAYTQYF
CDR3 DNA: TGTGCCAGCAGCTCATCCACCGGGGGCGCATATACGCAGTATTTT
clone size: -
D gene: -
J gene: TRBJ2-3
V gene: TRBV7-9

CDR3 protein: CASSLGSSTDTQYF
CDR3 DNA: TGTGCCAGCAGCTTGGGCTCGAGCACAGATACGCAGTATTTT
clone size: -
D gene: -
J gene: TRBJ2-3
V gene: TRBV11-3

CDR3 protein: CSGRQGRETQYF
CDR3 DNA: TGCAGCGGACGACAGGGGAGGGAGACCCAGTACTTC
clone size: -
D gene: TRBD1
J gene: TRBJ2-5
V gene: TRBV29-1

CDR3 protein: CASSSDGTSGEQYF
CDR3 DNA: TGCGCCAGCAGCTCGGACGGGACTAGCGGGGAGCAGTACTTC
clone size: -
D gene: TRBD2
J gene: TRBJ2-7
V gene: TRBV5-1

CDR3 protein: CASSFSEYNEQFF
CDR3 DNA: TGTGCCAGCAGCTTTAGCGAATACAATGAGCAGTTCTTC
clone size: -
D gene: -
J gene: TRBJ2-1
V gene: TRBV7-2

CDR3 protein: CASSPPMGSSIRYNEQFF
CDR3 DNA: TGTGCCAGCTCACCACCGATGGGGTCTAGCATCCGCTACAATGAGCAGTTCTTC
clone size: -
D gene: -
J gene: TRBJ2-1
V gene: TRBV18

CDR3 protein: CASSASSEHQETQYF
CDR3 DNA: TGTGCCAGCTCAGCGTCGTCGGAGCACCAAGAGACCCAGTACTTC
clone size: -
D gene: -
J gene: TRBJ2-5
V gene: TRBV18

CDR3 protein: CASSLGPVARGEQFF
CDR3 DNA: TGTGCCAGCAGTTTAGGACCTGTCGCGAGGGGTGAGCAGTTCTTC
clone size: once
D gene: -
J gene: TRBJ2-1
V gene: TRBV27

CDR3 protein: CASSSGTSGYNEQFF
CDR3 DNA: TGTGCCAGCAGTTCGGGGACTAGCGGTTACAATGAGCAGTTCTTC
clone size: -
D gene: TRBD2
J gene: TRBJ2-1
V gene: TRBV6-5

CDR3 protein: CASSPSQGVGYGYTF
CDR3 DNA: TGCGCCAGCAGCCCTTCTCAGGGGGTTGGCTATGGCTACACCTTC
clone size: -
D gene: TRBD1
J gene: TRBJ1-2
V gene: TRBV5-1

CDR3 protein: CASSPRVEYEQYF
CDR3 DNA: TGTGCCAGCAGCCCTAGGGTGGAGTACGAGCAGTACTTC
clone size: few
D gene: -
J gene: TRBJ2-7
V gene: TRBV7-2

CDR3 protein: CASSIGSDGVAKNIQYF
CDR3 DNA: TGTGCCAGTAGTATTGGGTCGGACGGGGTAGCCAAAAACATTCAGTACTTC
clone size: -
D gene: -
J gene: TRBJ2-4
V gene: TRBV19

CDR3 protein: CASSQTILGGELFF
CDR3 DNA: TGCGCCAGCAGCCAGACAATATTGGGCGGGGAGCTGTTTTTT
clone size: -
D gene: -
J gene: TRBJ2-2
V gene: TRBV4-1

CDR3 protein: CASSQDSTGSGSPLHF
CDR3 DNA: TGCGCCAGCAGCCAAGACTCGACAGGGTCGGGTTCACCCCTCCACTTT
clone size: -
D gene: TRBD1
J gene: TRBJ1-6
V gene: TRBV4-3

CDR3 protein: CASGATETDTQYF
CDR3 DNA: TGCGCCAGCGGCGCGACAGAGACAGATACGCAGTATTTT
clone size: -
D gene: -
J gene: TRBJ2-3
V gene: TRBV5-1

CDR3 protein: CASSYSNLNTEAFF
CDR3 DNA: TGTGCCAGCAGTTACTCGAATTTAAACACTGAAGCTTTCTTT
clone size: -
D gene: -
J gene: TRBJ1-1
V gene: TRBV6-6

CDR3 protein: CASSPTLYEQYF
CDR3 DNA: TGTGCCAGCAGCCCGACACTTTACGAGCAGTACTTC
clone size: -
D gene: -
J gene: TRBJ2-7
V gene: TRBV11-2

CDR3 protein: CASSLTRQETQYF
CDR3 DNA: TGTGCCAGCAGCTTAACTAGACAAGAGACCCAGTACTTC
clone size: -
D gene: -
J gene: TRBJ2-5
V gene: TRBV7-2

CDR3 protein: CASSPYRGQETQYF
CDR3 DNA: TGTGCCAGCTCCCCTTACAGGGGGCAAGAGACCCAGTACTTC
clone size: -
D gene: TRBD1
J gene: TRBJ2-5
V gene: TRBV6-1

CDR3 protein: CASSFSTRGKLFF
CDR3 DNA: TGTGCCAGCAGCTTCAGTACCCGGGGGAAACTGTTTTTT
clone size: -
D gene: -
J gene: TRBJ1-4
V gene: TRBV5-6

CDR3 protein: CASSLEPGGRYNEQFF
CDR3 DNA: TGCGCCAGCAGCTTGGAGCCGGGGGGGCGTTACAATGAGCAGTTCTTC
clone size: -
D gene: TRBD2
J gene: TRBJ2-1
V gene: TRBV5-1

CDR3 protein: CASSPSGSEQYF
CDR3 DNA: TGTGCCAGCAGCCCCTCGGGCTCCGAGCAGTACTTC
clone size: -
D gene: -
J gene: TRBJ2-7
V gene: TRBV7-2

CDR3 protein: CASSSNRKNTEAFF
CDR3 DNA: TGTGCCAGCAGCTCGAACCGGAAGAACACTGAAGCTTTCTTT
clone size: -
D gene: -
J gene: TRBJ1-1
V gene: TRBV7-9

CDR3 protein: CATSRESGPSSYNEQFF
CDR3 DNA: TGTGCCACCAGCAGAGAATCGGGACCGAGCTCCTACAATGAGCAGTTCTTC
clone size: -
D gene: -
J gene: TRBJ2-1
V gene: TRBV15

CDR3 protein: CASSFRPGEKLFF
CDR3 DNA: TGTGCCAGCAGTTTCCGCCCCGGAGAAAAACTGTTTTTT
clone size: -
D gene: -
J gene: TRBJ1-4
V gene: TRBV27

CDR3 protein: CASKPRGDTYEQYF
CDR3 DNA: TGCGCCAGCAAACCCCGTGGGGATACCTACGAGCAGTACTTC
clone size: -
D gene: -
J gene: TRBJ2-7
V gene: TRBV5-1

CDR3 protein: CASLDRRNSGNTIYF
CDR3 DNA: TGTGCCAGCTTGGACAGAAGAAACTCTGGAAACACCATATATTTT
clone size: -
D gene: -
J gene: TRBJ1-3
V gene: TRBV6-1

CDR3 protein: CASSSPTGELFF
CDR3 DNA: TGTGCCAGCAGCTCGCCCACCGGGGAGCTGTTTTTT
clone size: -
D gene: -
J gene: TRBJ2-2
V gene: TRBV9

CDR3 protein: CASRPSGGSIFF
CDR3 DNA: TGTGCCAGCCGGCCTTCGGGGGGCTCTATTTTCTTC
clone size: -
D gene: -
J gene: TRBJ2-7
V gene: TRBV27

CDR3 protein: CASSRTGMQTYEQYF
CDR3 DNA: TGTGCCAGCAGCCGTACAGGAATGCAGACCTACGAGCAGTACTTC
clone size: few
D gene: -
J gene: TRBJ2-7
V gene: TRBV5-6